This T cell receptor (beta chain) was recovered during a study of shared clonotypes between healthy human individuals. The method was immunoSEQ multiplex PCR; TCRdb's version includes in-frame clones alone and lacks a portion of them. The sample lists roughly 680,000 clones; over 60% were seen once. Memory CD4+ cells were the fraction left after CD45RA+ naive selection. Sequencing input: memory CD4+ T cells sorted from blood. Subset: CD45RA-negative fraction. The clonotype was recovered from a woman in her thirties in good health.

CDR3 in amino acids: CASSFGSQETQYF. The CDR3 DNA reads as TGTGCCAGCAGCTTTGGTAGTCAAGAGACCCAGTACTTC. This sequence joins TRBV9 and TRBJ2-5; unclear D gene. Germline V CDR1 and CDR2: SGDLS, YYNGEE. The CDR3 has 13 residues. Trimming cost V 4 bases and J 2 bases, with 9 bases left between them.